This T cell receptor (beta chain) was sequenced during a study of blood T cell repertoires in COVID-19. Per the authors' pipeline: Reference gene primer amplification gave nucleated cell count estimates. Sequencing was performed with immunoSEQ multiplex PCR; in TCRdb, only in-frame clones are kept and a portion is missing. V, J and clone size are those of that table, while D and trimming were read from the DNA. Of more than 300,000 clones in the sample, under 90% were seen once. Those enrolled, adults aged roughly 18 to 89 years, came from 20 to 25 US areas. Germline lookup yields CDR1 MNHEY and CDR2 SVGAGI. The CDR3 is made up of 12 amino acids. The V end was cut by 4 bases, the J end by 7 bases, with 10 bases between.

V gene TRBV6-5 combines with J gene TRBJ1-1; weak D call: TRBD1 (6 bases). This clonotype was obtained from a young man who had recovered from COVID-19. Material for sequencing was PBMCs or T cells enriched from blood (not recorded which). CDR3 amino acids: CASSSQGGEAFF. The CDR3 DNA reads TGTGCCAGCAGTTCCCAAGGGGGTGAAGCTTTCTTT.